This record covers a single T cell receptor (beta chain). Its antigen is currently not known. No DNA is shown, since the ends of the CDR3 on it are uncertain; the CDR3 is the one TCRdb lists. The CDR3 regions of human TCRbeta chains were analyzed by immunosequencing. The published analysis was carried out like this. TCRs in the repertoires were compared against a reference library of SARS-CoV-2-specific TCRs that had been generated with the MIRA antigen-specificity platform. Breadth meant the fraction of unique TCRs that were SARS-CoV-2-associated, whereas depth meant the fraction of total T cells that were SARS-CoV-2-associated. Each spike-specific TCR was assigned to its reactive spike region and to a CD4 or CD8 class using the MIRA data. Log10-transformed breadth and depth values were compared by one-way ANOVA with Sidak's multiple comparisons tests. This is the immuneACCESS table as TCRdb keeps it, with only in-frame sequences that have V and J called. A part of the clones is gone; compared with another copy, unresolved V genes explain less than half, and the rest is unexplained. The V and J calls and clone size were taken over from that table, and D and trimming were inferred from the DNA. Across this sample there are 100,000 to 150,000 clones, with roughly 92% seen only once. The ten largest clonotypes hold more than 0.95% of the sample.

This entry comes from a study of T cell responses to AZD1222 COVID-19 vaccine (dated by TCRdb to about 2021). Broadly, across the study: A total of over 230 trial participants underwent TCR sequencing, of whom about 200 had received two doses of AZD1222 and roughly 26 had received two doses of the MenACWY control vaccine. Trial participants were enrolled by age into 18-55, 56-69 and 70-plus year subgroups, with approximately 150, 30 and 60 TCR-sequenced participants respectively. Study-level results and caveats: After two AZD1222 doses, both the breadth and the depth of spike-specific TCRs were significantly higher than at day 0 and than in MenACWY recipients. The 56-69-year group was small, and its depth increase did not reach significance, likely because of low power. The vaccine-associated CD4 TCRs covered the entire spike protein, and the dominant responses fell in regions 160-218 and 743-854. No day 14 peak-response samples were available, so repertoires were characterized only after the peak T cell response. Conclusions about previously exposed vaccinees are limited because only six or seven AZD1222 recipients were SARS-CoV-2 seropositive at baseline. Epitopes outside the regions mutated in the B.1.351 and B.1.1.7 variants were reportedly recognized by nearly half of the unique spike-specific TCRs. Most participants were white British and females outnumbered males, and the authors suggested that clonal diversity may have been underestimated.

The time point label on this specimen signifies: about 28 days (+/-7) after the second vaccine dose. Because spike-specific TCR depth and breadth did not differ between the two schedules, AZD1222 recipients who got a second dose at roughly 4 weeks were pooled with those who got a second dose at roughly 12 weeks. Vaccinee samples were obtained from the UK trials COV001 and COV002, which included a single-blind randomized controlled phase 2/3 trial of AZD1222 (ChAdOx1 nCoV-19) in healthy adults. For TCRbeta chain sequencing, PBMC samples from trial participants were taken at day 0 and at day 28 after the second dose. Its CDR3 holds 15 amino acids, cysteine through phenylalanine. The germline V gene (reference sequence) provides CDR1 MNHEY and CDR2 SMNVEV.

Here the sequenced sample was peripheral blood, taken 28 days after the second AZD1222 dose. The clonotype was recovered from an adult who received the AZD1222 COVID-19 vaccine. Rearrangement joined TRBV27 to TRBJ2-5; the table's D call of TRBD2 was not tested on the DNA. The CDR3 has the sequence CASRTQYVGRETQYF.